This TCR beta chain was captured in a study of cytomegalovirus exposure and HLA in healthy donors. Points from the study as a whole: Reportedly, diagnosis of cytomegalovirus status by the classifier showed high specificity and sensitivity. Subsequent analysis found a tendency for first-cohort TCR clusters to co-occur within the 90 to 150 validation repertoires.

In the case of this clone: Its antigen is as yet unknown.

Profiling relied on immunoSEQ multiplex PCR, and the TCRdb table lists in-frame clones only, not all of them. Among 150,000 to 200,000 clones listed, about 81% were seen once. An approximately 130-subject validation cohort, separate from the roughly 700-subject first cohort, supplied the donors. The sample consisted of PBMCs. This clonotype originated in a young woman in good health and CMV-seronegative.

The CDR3 here is CASSLSGSSYNEQFF. The CDR3 bases are TGTGCCAGCAGCCTCAGCGGGAGTTCCTACAATGAGCAGTTCTTC. This sequence joins TRBV4-2 and TRBJ2-1; TRBD2 matches at 8 bases. The ends lost 4 bases at V and 1 base at J; junction bases unmatched: 3. Germline lookup yields CDR1 LGHNA and CDR2 YNFKEQ. This CDR3 region has 15 residues.